The present entry profiles one T cell receptor beta chain with its context. Its antigen is as yet unknown. Looked up from germline, CDR1 is GTSNPN and CDR2 is SVGIG (reference sequence). The V gene lost 5 bases and the J gene lost 5 bases, with 13 bases spanning the gap. The CDR3 extends over 13 amino acids. Vbeta (60) and Jbeta (13) primers were used in the PCR. Generated by immunoSEQ multiplex PCR, the TCRdb table keeps only in-frame clones and is missing some. Here the sample spans 150,000 to 200,000 clones, more than 70% being singletons. While unrecorded immune exposures were likely, the donors were nominally healthy when sampled. The source of the sample is a study of cytomegalovirus exposure and HLA in healthy donors. Findings of the study overall: CMV serostatus was the only immune exposure information that was available. Associated with HLA alleles at 0.05 false discovery rate in a later analysis were about 17,000 TCR beta sequences.

This chain connects TRBV30 to TRBJ1-5, with D perhaps matching TRBD1 (5 bases). This TCR was sampled from a boy younger than 18 in good health and CMV-seronegative. Specimen: PBMCs. CDR3 in amino acids: CAWGKGLYQPQHF. CDR3 bases: TGTGCCTGGGGAAAGGGGTTGTATCAGCCCCAGCATTTT.